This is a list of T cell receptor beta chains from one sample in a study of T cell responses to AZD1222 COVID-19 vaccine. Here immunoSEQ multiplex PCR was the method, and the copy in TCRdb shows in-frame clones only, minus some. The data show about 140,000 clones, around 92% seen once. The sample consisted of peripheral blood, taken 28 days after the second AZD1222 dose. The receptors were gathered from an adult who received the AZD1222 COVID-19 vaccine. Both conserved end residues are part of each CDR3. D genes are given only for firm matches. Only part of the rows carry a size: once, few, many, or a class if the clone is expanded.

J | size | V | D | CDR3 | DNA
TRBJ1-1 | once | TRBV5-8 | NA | CASSPGLVAFF | TGTGCCAGCAGCCCCGGGTTAGTGGCTTTCTTT
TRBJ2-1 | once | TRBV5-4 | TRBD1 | CASSLVGRGIYNEQFF | TGTGCCAGCAGCTTGGTGGGCAGGGGGATCTACAATGAGCAGTTCTTC
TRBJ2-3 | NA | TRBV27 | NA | CASSHTRKDTQYF | TGTGCCAGCAGTCACACTCGTAAAGATACGCAGTATTTT
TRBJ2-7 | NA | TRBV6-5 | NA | CASSYSGTNEQYF | TGTGCCAGCAGTTACTCTGGCACCAACGAGCAGTACTTC
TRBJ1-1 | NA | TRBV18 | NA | CASSPSPRFIEAFF | TGTGCCAGCTCACCGTCCCCACGTTTTATTGAAGCTTTCTTT
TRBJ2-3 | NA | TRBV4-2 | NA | CASSQGVGGRTDTQYF | TGTGCCAGCAGCCAAGGAGTGGGGGGACGCACAGATACGCAGTATTTT
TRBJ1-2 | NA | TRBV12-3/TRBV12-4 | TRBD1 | CASSLGQGFGYTF | TGTGCCAGCAGTTTGGGACAGGGTTTTGGCTACACCTTC
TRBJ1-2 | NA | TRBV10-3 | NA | CGNSRDSNYGYTF | TGTGGGAACAGCAGAGATTCTAACTATGGCTACACCTTC
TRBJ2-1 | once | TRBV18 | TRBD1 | CASSPGQAGAEQFF | TGTGCCAGCTCACCGGGACAGGCAGGGGCTGAGCAGTTCTTC
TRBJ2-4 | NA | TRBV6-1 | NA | CASSELQGTKNIQYF | TGTGCCAGCAGTGAACTCCAGGGGACCAAAAACATTCAGTACTTC
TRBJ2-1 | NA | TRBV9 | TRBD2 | CASSVGGTSGRLYNEQFF | TGTGCCAGCAGCGTAGGGGGGACTAGCGGGAGGTTGTACAATGAGCAGTTCTTC
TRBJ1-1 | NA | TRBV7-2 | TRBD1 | CASSSWDRPHAEAFF | TGTGCCAGCAGCTCTTGGGACAGGCCCCACGCTGAAGCTTTCTTT
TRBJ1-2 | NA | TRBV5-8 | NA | CASSGVDIGNYGYTF | TGTGCCAGCAGCGGGGTCGATATAGGGAACTATGGCTACACCTTC
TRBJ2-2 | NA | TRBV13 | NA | CASSRNRDTGELFF | TGTGCCAGCAGCCGAAACAGGGACACCGGGGAGCTGTTTTTT
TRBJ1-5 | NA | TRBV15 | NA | CATSSLAVQPQHF | TGTGCCACCAGCAGTCTTGCAGTGCAGCCCCAGCATTTT
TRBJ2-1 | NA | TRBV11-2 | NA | CASSFRSTPGNEQFF | TGTGCCAGCAGCTTTCGGTCCACGCCTGGGAATGAGCAGTTCTTC
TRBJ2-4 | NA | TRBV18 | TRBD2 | CASSPLFTSGIATNIQYF | TGTGCCAGCTCACCTCTGTTCACTAGCGGGATAGCCACAAACATTCAGTACTTC
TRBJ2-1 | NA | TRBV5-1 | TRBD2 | CASSLERERLGEQFF | TGCGCCAGCAGCTTAGAGCGGGAGCGGTTGGGTGAGCAGTTCTTC
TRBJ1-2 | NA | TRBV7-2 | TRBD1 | CASSFDRVGYGYTF | TGTGCCAGCAGCTTTGACAGGGTCGGCTATGGCTACACCTTC
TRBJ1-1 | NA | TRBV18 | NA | CASSPVVVTGNTEAFF | TGTGCCAGCTCACCAGTGGTCGTGACGGGTAACACTGAAGCTTTCTTT
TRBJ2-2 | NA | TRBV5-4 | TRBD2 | CASGSHAGGRTGELFF | TGTGCCAGCGGTTCTCACGCGGGAGGAAGGACCGGGGAGCTGTTTTTT
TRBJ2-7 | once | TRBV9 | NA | CASSGQTFPYEQYF | TGTGCCAGCAGCGGGCAGACATTCCCCTACGAGCAGTACTTC
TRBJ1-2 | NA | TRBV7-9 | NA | CASSLGGGRSYGYTF | TGTGCCAGCAGCTTAGGTGGGGGCAGGTCCTATGGCTACACCTTC
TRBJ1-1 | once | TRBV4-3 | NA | CASSQGLLNTEAFF | TGCGCCAGCAGCCAAGGCCTCTTGAACACTGAAGCTTTCTTT
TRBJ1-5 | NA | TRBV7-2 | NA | CASSLVIASQPQHF | TGTGCCAGCAGCTTAGTTATAGCCTCTCAGCCCCAGCATTTT
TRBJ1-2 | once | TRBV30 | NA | CAWTPRLTLGYGYTF | TGTGCCTGGACCCCTCGGCTCACTCTGGGGTATGGCTACACCTTC
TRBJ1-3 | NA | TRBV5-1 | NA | CASSAGPGSGNTIYF | TGCGCCAGCAGCGCTGGACCAGGCTCTGGAAACACCATATATTTT
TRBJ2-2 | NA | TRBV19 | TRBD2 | CASNSGRDTGELFF | TGTGCCAGCAATAGCGGGAGGGACACCGGGGAGCTGTTTTTT
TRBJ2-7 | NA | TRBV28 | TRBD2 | CASRTSGSSYEQYF | TGTGCCAGCAGAACTAGCGGGAGCTCCTACGAGCAGTACTTC
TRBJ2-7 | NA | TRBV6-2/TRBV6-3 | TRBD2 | CASSPQAGGSYEQYF | TGTGCCAGCAGTCCCCAAGCGGGAGGCTCCTACGAGCAGTACTTC
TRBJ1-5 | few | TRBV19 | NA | CASSRDSSNQPQHF | TGTGCCAGTAGTAGAGACAGTAGCAATCAGCCCCAGCATTTT
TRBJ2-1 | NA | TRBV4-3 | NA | CASSQDLNSGSYNEQFF | TGCGCCAGCAGCCAAGATCTGAATAGCGGCTCCTACAATGAGCAGTTCTTC
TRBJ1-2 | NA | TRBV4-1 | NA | CASSVQGSWDYGYTF | TGCGCCAGCAGCGTACAAGGGTCGTGGGACTATGGCTACACCTTC
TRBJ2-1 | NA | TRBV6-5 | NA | CASSYYGLSGNEQFF | TGTGCCAGCAGTTATTATGGACTATCGGGCAATGAGCAGTTCTTC
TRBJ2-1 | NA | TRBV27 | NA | CASSARRGPNEQFF | TGTGCCAGCAGCGCCCGGCGAGGCCCCAATGAGCAGTTCTTC
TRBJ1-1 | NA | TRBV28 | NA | CASNPGGRGGTEAFF | TGTGCCAGCAATCCGGGGGGGAGGGGCGGCACTGAAGCTTTCTTT
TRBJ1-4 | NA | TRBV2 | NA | CASMWGFNEKLFF | TGTGCCAGCATGTGGGGTTTTAATGAAAAACTGTTTTTT
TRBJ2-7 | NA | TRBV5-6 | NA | CASREGSYEQYF | TGTGCCAGCAGAGAGGGCAGCTACGAGCAGTACTTC
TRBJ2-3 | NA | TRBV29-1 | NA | CSVDPAGDTQYF | TGCAGCGTTGATCCTGCAGGAGATACGCAGTATTTT
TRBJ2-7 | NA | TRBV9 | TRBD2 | CASSINGLAGEQYF | TGTGCCAGCAGCATAAATGGACTAGCTGGCGAGCAGTACTTC
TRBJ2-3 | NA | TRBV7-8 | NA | CASSLAGITDTQYF | TGTGCCAGCAGCTTAGCGGGAATCACAGATACGCAGTATTTT
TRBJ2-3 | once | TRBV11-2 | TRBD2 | CASSARGAGDPTDTQYF | TGTGCCAGCAGCGCCCGGGGAGCGGGAGACCCCACAGATACGCAGTATTTT
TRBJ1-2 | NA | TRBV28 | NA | CASSSAGTPYGYTF | TGTGCCAGCAGTTCAGCCGGGACACCCTATGGCTACACCTTC
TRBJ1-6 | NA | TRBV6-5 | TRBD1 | CASSYLGTVYNSPLHF | TGTGCCAGCAGTTACCTTGGGACAGTGTATAATTCACCCCTCCACTTT
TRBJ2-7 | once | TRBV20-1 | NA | CSASMTGHTYEQYF | TGCAGTGCTAGTATGACGGGACACACCTACGAGCAGTACTTC
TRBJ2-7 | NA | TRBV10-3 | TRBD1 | CAIRSDRGSEQYF | TGTGCCATCAGGTCGGACAGGGGAAGCGAGCAGTACTTC
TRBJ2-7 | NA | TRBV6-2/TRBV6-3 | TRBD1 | CASSYNLIFDRVSGFSYEQYF | TGTGCCAGCAGTTACAATCTTATTTTCGACAGGGTCTCCGGCTTCTCCTACGAGCAGTACTTC
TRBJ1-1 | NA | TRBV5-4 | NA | CASSLAGRPNTEAFF | TGTGCCAGCAGCTTGGCCGGGAGGCCGAACACTGAAGCTTTCTTT
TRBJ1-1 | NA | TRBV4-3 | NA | CASSHNRVGGTEAFF | TGCGCCAGCAGCCACAACAGGGTAGGTGGCACTGAAGCTTTCTTT
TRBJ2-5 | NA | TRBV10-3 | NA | CAISGTGARETQYF | TGTGCCATCAGTGGTACCGGGGCCAGGGAGACCCAGTACTTC
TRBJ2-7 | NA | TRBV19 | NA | CASSMGMSPSGEQYF | TGTGCCAGTAGTATGGGGATGAGTCCTTCAGGCGAGCAGTACTTC
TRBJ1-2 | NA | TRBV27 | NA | CASSLKGGQYGYTF | TGTGCCAGCAGTTTGAAGGGGGGTCAGTATGGCTACACCTTC
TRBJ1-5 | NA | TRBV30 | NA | CAWSPQGNQPQHF | TGTGCCTGGAGTCCCCAGGGCAATCAGCCCCAGCATTTT
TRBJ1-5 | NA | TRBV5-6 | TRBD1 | CASSPGPGTGGNQPQHF | TGTGCCAGCAGCCCGGGTCCGGGGACAGGTGGCAATCAGCCCCAGCATTTT
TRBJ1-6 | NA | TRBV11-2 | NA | CASSFRREYNSPLHF | TGTGCCAGCAGCTTCCGGCGGGAATATAATTCACCCCTCCACTTT
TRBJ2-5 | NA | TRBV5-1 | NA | CASSLAWGVGETQYF | TGCGCCAGCAGCTTGGCCTGGGGGGTAGGAGAGACCCAGTACTTC
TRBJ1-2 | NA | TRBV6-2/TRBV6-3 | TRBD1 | CASSSGTGKNTF | TGTGCCAGCAGTTCCGGGACAGGGAAGAACACCTTC
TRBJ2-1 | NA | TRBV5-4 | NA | CASSLLVTPMEQFF | TGTGCCAGCAGCTTGTTGGTGACCCCCATGGAGCAGTTCTTC
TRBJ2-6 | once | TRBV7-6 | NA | CASSFPPGSSGANVLTF | TGTGCCAGCAGCTTCCCTCCTGGGAGCTCTGGGGCCAACGTCCTGACTTTC